One T cell receptor (beta chain) is described in this entry. This sample stems from a study of T cell responses to AZD1222 COVID-19 vaccine. Generated by immunoSEQ multiplex PCR, the TCRdb table keeps only in-frame clones and is missing some. Of more than 100,000 clones listed, over 90% are singletons. CDR3 size: 15 residues. The ends lost 6 bases at V and 4 bases at J; junction bases unmatched: 6. CDR1 and CDR2 from the germline V gene are MNHEY and SVGAGI. The sequence came from an adult in good health. This sequence joins TRBV6-5 and TRBJ2-7; 13 bases agree with TRBD2. The specimen was peripheral blood, collected on day 0 of AZD1222 vaccination. The CDR3 bases are TGTGCCAGCAGGGGGACTAGCGGGGTTTCATACGAGCAGTACTTC. This encodes CASRGTSGVSYEQYF.